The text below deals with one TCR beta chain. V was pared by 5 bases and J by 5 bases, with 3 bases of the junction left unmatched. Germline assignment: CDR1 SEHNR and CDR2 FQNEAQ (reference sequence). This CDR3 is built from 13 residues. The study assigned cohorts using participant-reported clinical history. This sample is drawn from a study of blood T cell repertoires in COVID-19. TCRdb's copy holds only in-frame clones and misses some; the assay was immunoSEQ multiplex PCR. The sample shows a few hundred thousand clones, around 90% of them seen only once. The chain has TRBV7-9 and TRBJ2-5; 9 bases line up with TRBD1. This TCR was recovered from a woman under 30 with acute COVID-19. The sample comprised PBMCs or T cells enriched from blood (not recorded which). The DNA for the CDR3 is TGTGCCAGCAGCCCGACAGGGGGGGAGACCCAGTACTTC. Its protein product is CASSPTGGETQYF. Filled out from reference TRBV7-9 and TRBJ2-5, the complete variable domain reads DTGVSQNPRHKITKRGQNVTFRCDPISEHNRLYWYRQTLGQGPEFLTYFQNEAQLEKSRLLSDRFSAERPKGSFSTLEIQRTEQGDSAMYLCASSPTGGETQYFGPGTRLLVL.